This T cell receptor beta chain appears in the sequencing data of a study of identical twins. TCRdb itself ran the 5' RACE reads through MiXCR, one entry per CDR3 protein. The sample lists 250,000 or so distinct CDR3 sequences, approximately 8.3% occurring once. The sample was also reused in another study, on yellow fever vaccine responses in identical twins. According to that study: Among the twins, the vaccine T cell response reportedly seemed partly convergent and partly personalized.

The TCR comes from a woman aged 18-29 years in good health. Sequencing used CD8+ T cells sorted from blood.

The CDR3 loop reads CASSSATGTLSYEQYF. The CDR3 DNA reads TGTGCCAGCAGTTCCGCGACAGGGACCCTCTCCTACGAGCAGTACTTC. The chain carries TRBV12-3 or TRBV12-4 and TRBJ2-7; 7 bases line up with TRBD1. With V trimmed by 4 bases and J by 0 bases, 9 bases remained unmatched. The CDR3 runs to 16 residues.